These 11 T cell receptor beta chains were sequenced from one sample in a study of Graves' ophthalmopathy and Graves' hyperthyroidism. Investigators amplified TCR beta CDR3 regions from RNA transcripts. Scientists carried out first-round RT-PCR using HTBI primers and then a second-round multiplex PCR. TCRdb recomputed calls from the multiplex PCR reads with MiXCR, one row per CDR3 protein. The sample holds approximately 1.2 million distinct CDR3 sequences, about 38% seen once. The sample comprised peripheral blood or thyroid tissue (not recorded which). The receptors were gathered from an adult man with Graves' hyperthyroidism.

The rearrangement links TRBV10-3 to TRBJ2-2; D gene ambiguous. Germline loops: CDR1 ENHRY, CDR2 SYGVKD. The CDR3 has 13 amino acids. V dropped 5 bases and J dropped 5 bases, with 9 bases sitting between them. CDR3 bases: TGTGCCATCAGTTATTCCGGAACCGGGGAGCTGTTTTTT. Its translation is CAISYSGTGELFF.

As for this clonotype: With a much larger clone just one base away, this may be a read error. The chain has TRBV7-9 and TRBJ2-5, with D unresolved. Germline CDR1 SEHNR, CDR2 FQNEAQ (reference sequence). This CDR3 spans 14 amino acids. The CDR3 sequence is CASSLRQTKETQHF. The CDR3 DNA reads TGTGCCAGCAGCTTAAGGCAGACCAAAGAGACCCAGCACTTC.

V usage is TRBV10-3 and J usage is TRBJ1-1; perhaps TRBD1 as D (5 bases). Trimming shortened V by 3 bases and J by 1 base, and 12 bases separated the two germline ends. The germline V gene has CDR1 ENHRY and CDR2 SYGVKD. The CDR3 loop spans 15 amino acids. CDR3 protein: CAISDGTGGNTEAFF. CDR3 DNA sequence: TGTGCCATCAGTGATGGGACTGGGGGGAACACTGAAGCTTTCTTT.

A note on this clonotype: Germline is not matched at one junction end, which may reflect a read error. The chain carries TRBV9 and TRBJ2-2; D is possibly TRBD1 (6 bases). There are 14 residues in the CDR3. Germline loops: CDR1 SGDLS, CDR2 YYNGEE. CDR3 region: CASNVAPQGRKLFF. The CDR3 coding sequence is TGTGCCAGCAACGTAGCTCCTCAGGGGCGTAAGCTGTTTTTT.

This clonotype has more than one count but fewer than ten. The J gene is TRBJ2-6, the V gene TRBV5-1, with D perhaps matching TRBD1 or TRBD2 (5 bases each). The germline gives CDR1 SGHRS, CDR2 YFSETQ. This CDR3 has 16 amino acids. Trimming stripped 9 bases from V and 0 bases from J, with 16 bases between. The CDR3, as DNA: TGCGCCACAGGGACGGAGAACTACTCTGGGGCCAACGTCCTGACTTTC. This sequence encodes CATGTENYSGANVLTF.

With regard to this clonotype: A read error may be the cause here, since a much bigger clone is one base away. The V call is TRBV6-5, the J call TRBJ1-2; D remains unclear. The CDR3 extends over 17 amino acids. Germline CDR1 reads MNHEY; CDR2 reads SVGAGI. V was trimmed by 6 bases and J by 4 bases, leaving 24 bases between them. This chain's CDR3 is CASSFPVREGFSYGYTF. CDR3 DNA: TGTGCCAGCAGCTTCCCGGTTCGGGAAGGGTTTTCCTATGGCTACACCTTC.

A remark on this clonotype: A read error is possible here, since a much larger clone lies one base away. The rearrangement joins TRBV7-6 to TRBJ2-5; D not resolved. This CDR3 has 14 amino acids. Between the trimmed V and J ends, which lost 6 bases and 0 bases, there was a span of 11 bases. Germline CDR1 reads SGHVS; CDR2 reads FNYEAQ. The CDR3 loop reads CASSPSLDQETQYF. CDR3 DNA sequence: TGTGCCAGCAGTCCGAGTTTGGACCAAGAGACCCAGTACTTC.

In its sample, this clonotype was seen many times. The chain recombines TRBV29-1 with TRBJ1-5; D ambiguous. The V gene lost 4 bases and the J gene lost 7 bases, with 14 bases spanning the gap. The CDR3 loop spans 13 amino acids. Germline CDR1 reads SQVTM; CDR2 reads ANQGSEA. The CDR3 DNA reads TGCAGCGTTGTACCCCCCGGAGGACAGCCCCAGCATTTT. Translating gives CSVVPPGGQPQHF.

The chain employs TRBV2 and TRBJ1-1; the D gene is possibly TRBD1 (6 bases). The ends were cut back, 6 bases at V and 1 base at J, with 15 bases in the middle. This CDR3 region has 15 residues. Germline V CDR1 and CDR2: SNHLY, FYNNEI. CDR3 sequence: CASRGRGKKNTEAFF. The CDR3 DNA reads as TGTGCCAGCAGGGGGAGGGGGAAAAAGAACACTGAAGCTTTCTTT.

With regard to this clonotype: A much larger clone is a single base away; this may be a read error. The chain carries TRBV12-3 or TRBV12-4 and TRBJ2-7; TRBD2 agrees at 11 bases. The trim removed 6 bases at V and 4 bases at J, leaving 8 bases unmatched. The CDR3 is 15 residues long. The CDR3 nucleotides are TGTGCCAGCAGGGACCCGGGACTAGCGGTATACGAGCAGTACTTC. Its protein product is CASRDPGLAVYEQYF.

This clonotype has a count of ten or more. The J gene is TRBJ2-5, the V gene TRBV20-1; D remains unclear. The CDR3 contains 13 residues. Trimming pared 5 bases from V and 1 base from J, leaving 11 bases between. Looked up from germline, CDR1 is DFQATT and CDR2 is SNEGSKA (reference sequence). The CDR3 DNA follows: TGCAGTGCTCGAGTAGCCATCCAAGAGACCCAGTACTTC. Translating gives CSARVAIQETQYF.